Each of the 30 T cell receptor beta chains below was sequenced from the same sample in a study of blood T cell repertoires in COVID-19. Libraries were prepared by immunoSEQ multiplex PCR; TCRdb keeps only in-frame clonotypes and omits some of them. The table lists under 300,000 clones, over 75% of them singletons. The source material was peripheral blood. The receptors originated from a man younger than 40 who had recovered from COVID-19.

The V and J genes are TRBV10-3 and TRBJ1-2; 9 nucleotides agree with TRBD1. Germline CDR1 reads ENHRY; CDR2 reads SYGVKD. V was clipped by 6 bases and J by 0 bases; unmatched bases: 8. The CDR3 has 16 amino acids. CDR3 sequence reads: CAIRGQGSLANYGYTF. The CDR3 DNA follows: TGTGCCATCAGGGGACAGGGTTCTCTGGCTAACTATGGCTACACCTTC.

This chain connects TRBV28 to TRBJ2-5; 9 bases agree with TRBD2. The V gene end was trimmed by 6 bases and the J gene end by 2 bases; junction bases not matched to a gene: 7. The CDR3 consists of 15 residues. Germline V lookup: CDR1 MDHEN, CDR2 SYDVKM. The CDR3 nucleotides read TGTGCCAGCAGCCCTACTAGCGGGCGACAAGAGACCCAGTACTTC. Residues: CASSPTSGRQETQYF.

This sequence joins TRBV7-5 and TRBJ1-5; TRBD1 is the table's D call and was not checked against the DNA. TRBV7-5 is designated a pseudogene. The CDR3 loop spans 16 amino acids. The CDR3 DNA is TGTGTCAGAAGCGATTGGACAGGGGACAGCAATCAGCCCCAGCATTTT. This codes for CVRSDWTGDSNQPQHF.

The gene calls are TRBV18 and TRBJ2-7; 8 nucleotides match TRBD1. The J segment lost 3 bases and the V segment lost 3 bases, leaving 4 bases of the junction unmatched. Germline assignment: CDR1 KGHSH and CDR2 LQKENI. The length of the CDR3 is 14 residues. CDR3 region: CASSPGQVIYEQYF. DNA for the CDR3: TGTGCCAGCTCACCGGGACAGGTAATCTACGAGCAGTACTTC.

This chain connects TRBV28 to TRBJ2-5; 7 bases are a match to TRBD1. Losses at the gene ends were 2 bases for V and 5 bases for J; bases not matched to a gene: 5. Germline lookup yields CDR1 MDHEN and CDR2 SYDVKM. The CDR3 runs to 14 residues. CDR3 bases: TGTGCCAGCAGTTTAGGACAGGCCCCGGAGACCCAGTACTTC. Amino acid sequence: CASSLGQAPETQYF.

CDR3 loop: CASSTGGTEAFF. DNA of the CDR3: TGTGCCAGCAGCACAGGGGGCACTGAAGCTTTCTTT. The V and J genes are TRBV5-5 and TRBJ1-1, with TRBD1 matching over 8 bases. Looked up from germline, CDR1 is SGHKS and CDR2 is YYEKEE (reference sequence). V was pared by 4 bases and J by 4 bases, with 0 bases of the junction left unmatched. The CDR3 runs to 12 residues.

The rearrangement uses TRBV5-1 and TRBJ1-5; TRBD1 might be the D (5 bases). Trimming stripped 5 bases from V and 4 bases from J, with 10 bases between. The length of the CDR3 is 13 residues. Germline V gene sequence: CDR1 SGHRS, CDR2 YFSETQ. The CDR3 spells CASRGEENQPQHF. The CDR3 DNA follows: TGCGCCAGCAGGGGGGAGGAGAATCAGCCCCAGCATTTT.

V gene TRBV3-1 (or the pseudogene TRBV3-2) combines with J gene TRBJ2-5, with 10 bases identical to TRBD2. The V segment lost 4 bases and the J segment 3 bases; nucleotides outside the gene matches: 8. This CDR3 region has 16 residues. In germline, CDR1 is LGHDT, CDR2 YNNKEL (reference sequence). The CDR3: CASSLPLLAGEETQYF. As DNA, the CDR3 is TGTGCCAGCAGCCTCCCTCTCCTAGCGGGGGAAGAGACCCAGTACTTC.

J is TRBJ1-4 and V is TRBV5-4, with a weak D call TRBD1 (5 bases). V lost 2 bases to trimming and J lost 7 bases, with 12 bases between them. Germline V gene sequence: CDR1 SGHNT, CDR2 YYREEE (reference sequence). This CDR3 has 14 amino acids. The CDR3 spells CASSFGGTFEKLFF. The CDR3 DNA sequence: TGTGCCAGCAGCTTTGGCGGGACCTTTGAAAAACTGTTTTTT. The whole variable domain, filled in from reference TRBV5-4 and TRBJ1-4, reads ETGVTQSPTHLIKTRGQQVTLRCSSQSGHNTVSWYQQALGQGPQFIFQYYREEENGRGNFPPRFSGLQFPNYSSELNVNALELDDSALYLCASSFGGTFEKLFFGSGTQLSVL.

This sequence joins TRBV18 and TRBJ2-7; 9 nucleotides line up with TRBD2. CDR3 length: 15 residues. Trimming took 3 bases from V and 7 from J; bases not matched to a gene: 10. Germline V gene lookup returns CDR1 KGHSH and CDR2 LQKENI. The CDR3 loop is CASSPPGLALGEQYF. The CDR3 DNA reads as TGTGCCAGCTCACCGCCTGGACTAGCGCTGGGGGAGCAGTACTTC.

The chain combines TRBV10-2 with TRBJ1-5; D is ambiguous. Germline V gene data show CDR1 as WSHSY and CDR2 as SAAADI. This CDR3 has 13 residues. V shed 7 bases and J shed 5 bases, with 12 bases lying between them. In DNA form, the CDR3 reads TGCGCCAGCACTCTTCAGAGGGATCAGCCCCAGCATTTT. The encoded protein is CASTLQRDQPQHF.

The rearrangement joins TRBV3-1 (or the pseudogene TRBV3-2) to TRBJ2-3, with TRBD2 identical over 11 bases. The length of the CDR3 is 17 residues. V was clipped by 3 bases and J by 3 bases; unmatched bases: 8. Germline V gives CDR1 LGHDT, CDR2 YNNKEL (reference sequence). The CDR3 DNA follows: TGTGCCAGCAGCCACCGGGTCTGGACTAGCGGGACAGATACGCAGTATTTT. Protein: CASSHRVWTSGTDTQYF.

This chain connects TRBV6-5 to TRBJ2-5; 8 bases agree with TRBD1. The CDR3 contains 16 residues. V shed 0 bases, J shed 4 bases, and the junction held 7 bases outside the gene matches. CDR1 is MNHEY, CDR2 SVGAGI, per germline. In DNA form, the CDR3 reads TGTGCCAGCAGTTACTCGTACCAGGGGGCCTCAGAGACCCAGTACTTC. It specifies CASSYSYQGASETQYF.

The chain recombines TRBV5-1 with TRBJ2-3; TRBD2 matches 10 bases. V lost 0 bases to trimming and J lost 2 bases; unmatched junction nucleotides: 3. The CDR3 covers 16 residues. The germline CDR1 and CDR2 sequences are SGHRS and YFSETQ. The CDR3 DNA reads as TGCGCCAGCAGCTTGGGACTAGCGGGTAACACAGATACGCAGTATTTT. This codes for CASSLGLAGNTDTQYF.

The chain couples TRBV27 to TRBJ1-1, with 9 nucleotides matching TRBD1. The CDR3 is 15 residues long. The ends lost 6 bases at V and 1 base at J; junction bases unmatched: 6. In germline, CDR1 is MNHEY, CDR2 SMNVEV (reference sequence). The CDR3 DNA reads as TGTGCCAGCAGGACTGGGACAGGGTGGAACACTGAAGCTTTCTTT. This codes for CASRTGTGWNTEAFF.

V and J are TRBV14 and TRBJ1-6; tentatively, D is TRBD1 (6 bases). Looked up from germline, CDR1 is SGHDN and CDR2 is FVKESK. The CDR3 loop spans 14 amino acids. The V end lost 0 bases, the J end lost 9 bases, and 9 bases lay between the germline ends. The CDR3 DNA follows: TGTGCCAGCAGCCAAGAAGGGGGTAGTTCACCCCTCCACTTT. As protein: CASSQEGGSSPLHF.

V and J are TRBV2 and TRBJ2-2, with D maybe TRBD2 (6 bases). The CDR3 length is 15 residues. V lost 5 bases, J lost 1 base, and 11 bases lay in between. Germline loops: CDR1 SNHLY, CDR2 FYNNEI. Here the CDR3 DNA reads TGTGCCAGCAGTCCCCCGGGACTGAACACCGGGGAGCTGTTTTTT. It encodes CASSPPGLNTGELFF.

The chain combines TRBV7-2 with TRBJ2-5; 11 bases line up with TRBD2. V was clipped by 8 bases and J by 1 base; unmatched bases: 9. The CDR3 sequence is 16 residues long. The germline CDR1 and CDR2 sequences are SGHTA and FQGNSA. CDR3 DNA: TGTGCCAGCGCCTGGGGACTAGCGGACACCCAAGAGACCCAGTACTTC. Its translation: CASAWGLADTQETQYF.

The gene calls are TRBV2 and TRBJ1-2; 10 positions agree with TRBD1. CDR3 length equals 14 residues. Per the germline V gene, CDR1 is SNHLY and CDR2 is FYNNEI. V was pared by 6 bases and J by 10 bases, with 11 bases of the junction left unmatched. In DNA form, the CDR3 reads TGTGCCAGCAGCGGAGGACAGGGGGAGTTATACTACACCTTC. It codes for CASSGGQGELYYTF.

The genes are TRBV19 and TRBJ2-2; 13 nucleotides line up with TRBD2. Germline V gene data show CDR1 as LNHDA and CDR2 as SQIVND (reference sequence). The CDR3 consists of 15 residues. V shed 6 bases and J 3 bases; nucleotides not matched to a gene: 1. The CDR3 reads CASRTSGGDTGELFF. DNA of the CDR3: TGTGCCAGTAGAACTAGCGGGGGGGACACCGGGGAGCTGTTTTTT. The variable domain in full, with the rest retrieved from reference TRBV19 and TRBJ2-2, is DGGITQSPKYLFRKEGQNVTLSCEQNLNHDAMYWYRQDPGQGLRLIYYSQIVNDFQKGDIAEGYSVSREKKESFPLTVTSAQKNPTAFYLCASRTSGGDTGELFFGEGSRLTVL.

V gene TRBV19 combines with J gene TRBJ1-1; D is ambiguous. Germline V gene data show CDR1 as LNHDA and CDR2 as SQIVND (reference sequence). This CDR3 contains 14 residues. Trimming stripped 7 bases from V and 4 bases from J, with 16 bases between. CDR3 residues: CASNPRIVGTEAFF. The DNA for the CDR3 is TGTGCCAGTAACCCCAGGATAGTGGGCACTGAAGCTTTCTTT.

The chain uses TRBV7-2 and TRBJ2-1, with D possibly being TRBD2 (7 bases). The V end lost 2 bases, the J end lost 9 bases, and 11 bases lay between the germline ends. The CDR3 spans 13 residues. The germline CDR1 and CDR2 sequences are SGHTA and FQGNSA. The CDR3 protein is CASSLPGGGEQFF. In nucleotides, the CDR3 is TGTGCCAGCAGCTTACCGGGGGGCGGTGAGCAGTTCTTC. Supplemented by reference TRBV7-2 and TRBJ2-1, the full variable domain reads GAGVSQSPSNKVTEKGKDVELRCDPISGHTALYWYRQSLGQGLEFLIYFQGNSAPDKSGLPSDRFSAERTGGSVSTLTIQRTQQEDSAVYLCASSLPGGGEQFFGPGTRLTVL.

This chain joins TRBV3-1 (or the pseudogene TRBV3-2) and TRBJ1-6, with a weak D call TRBD1 (5 bases). Trimming took 3 bases from V and 6 from J, leaving 15 bases between them. This CDR3 has 16 amino acids. Germline V gene sequence: CDR1 LGHDT, CDR2 YNNKEL (reference sequence). CDR3 coding DNA: TGTGCCAGCAGCCACCGGGCAGGGCTAGTTAATTCACCCCTCCACTTT. This sequence encodes CASSHRAGLVNSPLHF.

The CDR3 spells CASSLKGRGVVADTQYF. The CDR3 DNA reads as TGTGCCAGCAGCTTGAAAGGTCGGGGGGTTGTGGCAGATACGCAGTATTTT. This chain connects TRBV5-4 to TRBJ2-3; 7 bases map to TRBD2. V shed 1 base and J 4 bases; nucleotides not matched to a gene: 12. CDR3 length: 17 residues. In germline, CDR1 is SGHNT, CDR2 YYREEE (reference sequence). The full variable domain, its missing parts supplied by reference TRBV5-4 and TRBJ2-3, is ETGVTQSPTHLIKTRGQQVTLRCSSQSGHNTVSWYQQALGQGPQFIFQYYREEENGRGNFPPRFSGLQFPNYSSELNVNALELDDSALYLCASSLKGRGVVADTQYFGPGTRLTVL.

This sequence joins TRBV9 and TRBJ1-2; D gene uncertain. The germline V and J ends were trimmed by 3 bases and 4 bases, with 13 bases remaining between them. CDR1 is SGDLS, CDR2 YYNGEE, per germline. The CDR3 length is 14 residues. CDR3 amino acids: CASSGGGIGYGYTF. In DNA, the CDR3 is TGTGCCAGCAGCGGTGGAGGGATAGGCTATGGCTACACCTTC.

The chain couples TRBV6-6 to TRBJ2-1, with no clear D. V lost 5 bases to trimming and J lost 6 bases, with 8 bases between them. The CDR3 extends over 12 amino acids. Germline CDR1 MNHNY, CDR2 SVGAGI (reference sequence). CDR3 protein: CASSPPGNEQFF. The CDR3, as DNA: TGTGCCAGCAGTCCCCCCGGCAATGAGCAGTTCTTC.

The chain carries TRBV10-3 and TRBJ1-2; D possibly corresponds to TRBD1 (5 bases). CDR3 length: 12 residues. The V gene lost 2 bases and the J gene lost 4 bases, with 5 bases spanning the gap. Germline V gene data show CDR1 as ENHRY and CDR2 as SYGVKD. The CDR3 coding sequence is TGTGCCATCAGTGAGGGGGCCTATGGCTACACCTTC. This translates into CAISEGAYGYTF.

This clone was counted between two and nine times. The chain combines TRBV2 with TRBJ1-1, with 7 bases lining up with TRBD1. J gave up 6 bases and V 5 bases, and 15 bases lay outside the gene matches. CDR3 length: 16 amino acids. Germline V gene sequence: CDR1 SNHLY, CDR2 FYNNEI. CDR3 in DNA: TGTGCCAGCAGTCACGACAGGGAAACACTGACCCCTGAAGCTTTCTTT. This sequence encodes CASSHDRETLTPEAFF.

The chain has TRBV10-3 and TRBJ2-5; 12 bases align to TRBD1. Germline trimming cut 3 bases from V and 5 bases from J; bases unmatched to any gene: 7. CDR1 ENHRY and CDR2 SYGVKD come from the germline V gene. The CDR3 contains 16 residues. The CDR3 coding sequence is TGTGCCATCAGTGATTCCGGGACAGGGGGCCGGGAGACCCAGTACTTC. Translating gives CAISDSGTGGRETQYF.

The CDR3 nucleotides read TGTGCCAGAAGCTTTTCCAAAGCGGGGGGGCAGACAGATACGCAGTATTTT. This translates into CARSFSKAGGQTDTQYF. V and J are TRBV5-3 and TRBJ2-3, with 10 bases that match TRBD2. TRBV5-3 is reported as an ORF; its role is uncertain. The CDR3 loop spans 17 amino acids. V was clipped by 2 bases and J by 3 bases; unmatched bases: 9.